This T cell receptor (beta chain) was identified during a study of control samples from healthy donors and cancer patients. The repertoire was sequenced with immunoSEQ multiplex PCR; TCRdb's copy has only in-frame clones and lacks some. The sample has about 28,000 clones; around 80% are singletons. V shed 0 bases and J 4 bases; nucleotides not matched to a gene: 8. The germline gives CDR1 MNHEY, CDR2 SMNVEV (reference sequence). CDR3 length equals 17 residues. The receptor was isolated from a man aged 55 to 70 with head and neck cancer. Material for sequencing was PBMCs. The gene calls are TRBV27 and TRBJ1-5; TRBD1 matches at 8 bases. The DNA for the CDR3 is TGTGCCAGCAGTTTATCCCCCGGGACAGGTATTAATCAGCCCCAGCATTTT. The encoded protein is CASSLSPGTGINQPQHF.